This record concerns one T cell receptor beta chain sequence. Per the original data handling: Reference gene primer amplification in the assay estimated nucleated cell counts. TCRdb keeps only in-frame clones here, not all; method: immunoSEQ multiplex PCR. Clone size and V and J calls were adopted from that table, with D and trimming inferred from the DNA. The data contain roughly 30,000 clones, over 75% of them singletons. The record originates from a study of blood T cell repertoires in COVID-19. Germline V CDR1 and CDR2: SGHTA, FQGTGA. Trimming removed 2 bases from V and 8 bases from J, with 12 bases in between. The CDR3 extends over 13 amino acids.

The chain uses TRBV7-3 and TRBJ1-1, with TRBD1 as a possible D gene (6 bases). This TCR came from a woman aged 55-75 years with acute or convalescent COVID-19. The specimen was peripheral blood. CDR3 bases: TGTGCCAGCAGCTTAGGTCTCGGGACAGAAGCTTTCTTT. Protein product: CASSLGLGTEAFF.